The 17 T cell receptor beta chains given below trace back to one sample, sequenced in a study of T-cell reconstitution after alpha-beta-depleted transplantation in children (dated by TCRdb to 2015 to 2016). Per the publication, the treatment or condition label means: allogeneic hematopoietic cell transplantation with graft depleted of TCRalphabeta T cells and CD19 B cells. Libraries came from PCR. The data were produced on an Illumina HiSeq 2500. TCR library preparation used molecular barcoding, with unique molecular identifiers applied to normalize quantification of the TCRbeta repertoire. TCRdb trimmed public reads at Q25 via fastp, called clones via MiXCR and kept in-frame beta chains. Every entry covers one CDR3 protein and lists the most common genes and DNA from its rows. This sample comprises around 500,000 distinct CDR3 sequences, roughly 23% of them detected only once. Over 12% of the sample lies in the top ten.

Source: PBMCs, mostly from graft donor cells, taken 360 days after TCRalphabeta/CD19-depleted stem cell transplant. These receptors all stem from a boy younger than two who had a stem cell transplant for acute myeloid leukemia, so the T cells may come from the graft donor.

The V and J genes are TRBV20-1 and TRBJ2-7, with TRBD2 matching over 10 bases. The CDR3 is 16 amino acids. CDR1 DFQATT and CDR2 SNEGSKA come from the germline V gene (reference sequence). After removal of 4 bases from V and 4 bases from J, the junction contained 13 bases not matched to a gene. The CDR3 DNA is TGCAGTGCTAAGGTGTCTAGCGGGGGACTTCCTTACGAGCAGTACGTC. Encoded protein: CSAKVSSGGLPYEQYV.

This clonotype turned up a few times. CDR3 residues: CASSLTGVPDTQYF. CDR3 DNA sequence: TGTGCCAGCAGTTTAACGGGGGTCCCCGATACGCAGTATTTT. The chain joins TRBV12-3 or TRBV12-4 to TRBJ2-3; maybe TRBD2 (6 bases). V was trimmed by 2 bases and J by 6 bases, leaving 12 bases between them. CDR3 length: 14 residues.

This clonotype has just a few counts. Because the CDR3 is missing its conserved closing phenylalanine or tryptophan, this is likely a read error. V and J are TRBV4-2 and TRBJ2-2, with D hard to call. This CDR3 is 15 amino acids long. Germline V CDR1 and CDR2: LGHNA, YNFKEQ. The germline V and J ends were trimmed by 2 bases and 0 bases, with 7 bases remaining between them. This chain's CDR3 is CASSQLWANTGELFV. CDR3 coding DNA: TGTGCCAGCAGCCAACTATGGGCGAACACCGGGGAGCTGTTTGTT.

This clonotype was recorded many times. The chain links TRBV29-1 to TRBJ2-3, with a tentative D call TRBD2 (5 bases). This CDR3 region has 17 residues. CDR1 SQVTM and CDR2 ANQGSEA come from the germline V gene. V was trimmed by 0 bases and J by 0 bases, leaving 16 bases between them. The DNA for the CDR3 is TGCAGCGTTGAAGATCCTTGGCGGGCCCTAAGCACAGATACGCAGTATTTT. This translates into CSVEDPWRALSTDTQYF.

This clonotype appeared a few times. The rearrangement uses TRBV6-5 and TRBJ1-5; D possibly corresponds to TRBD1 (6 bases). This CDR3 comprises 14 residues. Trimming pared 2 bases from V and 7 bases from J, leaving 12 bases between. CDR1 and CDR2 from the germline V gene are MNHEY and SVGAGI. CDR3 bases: TGTGCCAGCAGTTACGAGGGGGTTGTCCAGCCCCAGCATTTT. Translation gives CASSYEGVVQPQHF.

The CDR3 region has the DNA TGTGCCAGCAGCCAAGATAGCGGGGGGTGGACAGATACGCAGTATTTT. This gives the protein CASSQDSGGWTDTQYF. J is TRBJ2-3 and V is TRBV3-1; 10 bases match TRBD2. V lost 0 bases to trimming and J lost 3 bases; unmatched junction nucleotides: 3. CDR1 LGHDT and CDR2 YNNKEL come from the germline V gene (reference sequence). The CDR3 is made up of 16 amino acids.

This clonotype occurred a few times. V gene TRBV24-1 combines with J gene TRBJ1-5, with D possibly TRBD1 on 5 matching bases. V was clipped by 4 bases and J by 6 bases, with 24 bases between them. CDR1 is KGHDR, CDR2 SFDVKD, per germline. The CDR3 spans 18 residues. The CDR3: CATSDHPRHAGEGQPQHF. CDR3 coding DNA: TGTGCCACCAGTGACCACCCTAGACATGCGGGGGAGGGTCAGCCCCAGCATTTT.

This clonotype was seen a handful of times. As DNA, the CDR3 is TGTGCCAGCAGCTTACGGGGGCACACCGGGGAGCTGTTTTTT. Translated, it gives CASSLRGHTGELFF. This chain joins TRBV7-6 and TRBJ2-2, with D tentatively TRBD1 or TRBD2 (6 bases each). This CDR3 has 14 amino acids. From germline, CDR1 is SGHVS and CDR2 FNYEAQ. V dropped 2 bases and J dropped 3 bases, with 7 bases sitting between them.

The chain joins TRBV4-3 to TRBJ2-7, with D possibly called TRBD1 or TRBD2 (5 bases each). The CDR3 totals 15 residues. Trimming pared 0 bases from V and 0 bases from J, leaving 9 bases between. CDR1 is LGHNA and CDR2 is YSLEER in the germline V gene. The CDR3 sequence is CASSQDRGGSYEQYF. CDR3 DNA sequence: TGCGCCAGCAGCCAAGATCGTGGGGGCTCCTACGAGCAGTACTTC.

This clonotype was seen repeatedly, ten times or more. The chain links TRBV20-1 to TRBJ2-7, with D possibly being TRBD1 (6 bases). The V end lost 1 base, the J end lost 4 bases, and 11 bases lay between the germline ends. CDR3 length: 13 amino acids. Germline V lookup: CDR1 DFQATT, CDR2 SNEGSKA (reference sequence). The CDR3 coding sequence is TGCAGTGCTAGAGGGACAGCCACTTACGAGCAGTACGTC. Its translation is CSARGTATYEQYV.

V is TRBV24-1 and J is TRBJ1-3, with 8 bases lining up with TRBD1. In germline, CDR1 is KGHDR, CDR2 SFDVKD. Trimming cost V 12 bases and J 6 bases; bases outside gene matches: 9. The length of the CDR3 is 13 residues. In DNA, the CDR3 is TGTGCCCCTCAGGGGGCGGAAGAAAACACCATATATTTT. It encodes CAPQGAEENTIYF.

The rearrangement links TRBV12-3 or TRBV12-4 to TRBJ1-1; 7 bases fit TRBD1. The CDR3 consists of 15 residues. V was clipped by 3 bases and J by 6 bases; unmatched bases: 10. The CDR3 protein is CASSLRGGQAPEAFF. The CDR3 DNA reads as TGTGCCAGCAGTTTGCGGGGTGGACAGGCCCCTGAAGCTTTCTTT.

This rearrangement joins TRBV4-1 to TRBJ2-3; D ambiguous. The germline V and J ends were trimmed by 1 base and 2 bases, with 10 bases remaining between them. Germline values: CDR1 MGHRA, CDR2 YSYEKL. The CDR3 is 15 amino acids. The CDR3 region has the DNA TGCGCCAGCAGCCAAGGAAGCAGGTCCACAGATACGCAGTATTTT. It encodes CASSQGSRSTDTQYF.

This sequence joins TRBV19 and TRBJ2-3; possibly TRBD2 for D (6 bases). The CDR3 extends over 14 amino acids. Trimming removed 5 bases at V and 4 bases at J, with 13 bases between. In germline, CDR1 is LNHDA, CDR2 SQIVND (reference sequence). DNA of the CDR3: TGTGCCAGTAGTTCGACTAGTTACTCAGATACGCAGTATTTT. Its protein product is CASSSTSYSDTQYF.

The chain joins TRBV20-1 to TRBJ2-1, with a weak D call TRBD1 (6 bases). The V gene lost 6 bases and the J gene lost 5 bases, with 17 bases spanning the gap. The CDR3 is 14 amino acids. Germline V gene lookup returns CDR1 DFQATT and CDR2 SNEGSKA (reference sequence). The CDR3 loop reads CSARGGDYDNEQFF. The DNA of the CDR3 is TGCAGTGCCAGGGGCGGAGACTACGACAATGAGCAGTTCTTC.

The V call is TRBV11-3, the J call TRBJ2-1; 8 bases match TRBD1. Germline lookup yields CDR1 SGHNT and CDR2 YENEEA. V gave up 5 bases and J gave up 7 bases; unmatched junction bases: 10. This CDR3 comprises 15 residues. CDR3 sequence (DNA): TGTGCCAGCAGCAGCGGACAGGGACGGAGAAATGAGCAGTTCTTC. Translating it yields CASSSGQGRRNEQFF.

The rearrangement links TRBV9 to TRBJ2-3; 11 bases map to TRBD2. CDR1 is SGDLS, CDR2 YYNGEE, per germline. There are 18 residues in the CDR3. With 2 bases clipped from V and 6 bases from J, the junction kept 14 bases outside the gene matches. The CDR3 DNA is TGTGCCAGCAGCGTGGAACTAGCGGGGGCCTTCCCCCTGGATACGCAGTATTTT. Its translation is CASSVELAGAFPLDTQYF.